Listed below are T cell receptor beta chains from one sample, sequenced in a study of T cell changes during pregnancy in multiple sclerosis. Assay: immunoSEQ multiplex PCR; the TCRdb copy retains only in-frame clones and omits some. The sample yields tens of thousands of clones, 75% to 95% seen once. Sequences were derived from CD4+ T cells from peripheral blood mononuclear cells, sampled before pregnancy. Receptors originate from a female donor with multiple sclerosis, enrolled in a pregnancy study. Both conserved end residues are part of each CDR3. A D gene is named only where the DNA matches it firmly. Expanded clones are given a class, and other clones once, few, many or no size at all.

v_call	d_call	clone_size	j_call	cdr3_aa	cdr3_nt
TRBV27	-	-	TRBJ1-1	CASSLRGSTEAFF	TGTGCCAGCAGTTTAAGGGGTAGTACTGAAGCTTTCTTT
TRBV5-1	-	few	TRBJ1-1	CASRSSVNTEAFF	TGCGCCAGCAGATCGTCAGTGAACACTGAAGCTTTCTTT
TRBV2	TRBD1	-	TRBJ1-2	CASSTGERGDGYTF	TGTGCCAGCAGCACAGGGGAAAGAGGCGATGGCTACACCTTC
TRBV30	-	-	TRBJ2-2	CAWSFRRDTGELFF	TGTGCCTGGAGTTTCCGCAGGGACACCGGGGAGCTGTTTTTT
TRBV9	-	-	TRBJ1-3	CASSESEKSGNTIYF	TGTGCCAGCAGTGAAAGCGAAAAGTCTGGAAACACCATATATTTT
TRBV7-2	-	-	TRBJ1-1	CASSSDPQGSTEAFF	TGTGCCAGCAGCTCCGACCCACAGGGTTCCACTGAAGCTTTCTTT
TRBV12-5	-	-	TRBJ2-4	CASGLERTQAKNIQYF	TGTGCTAGTGGTTTGGAAAGGACACAAGCCAAAAACATTCAGTACTTC
TRBV25-1	-	-	TRBJ1-2	CASSDIQGYGYTF	TGTGCCAGCAGTGATATACAGGGCTATGGCTACACCTTC
TRBV19	-	-	TRBJ1-2	CASSPSPWRNYGYTF	TGTGCCAGTAGTCCCTCGCCGTGGAGGAACTATGGCTACACCTTC
TRBV6-5	TRBD1	-	TRBJ1-1	CASSSGTETFEAFF	TGTGCCAGCAGTTCCGGGACAGAGACCTTTGAAGCTTTCTTT
TRBV20-1	TRBD1	-	TRBJ2-7	CSAGGQGHWDF	TGCAGTGCTGGTGGACAGGGGCACTGGGACTTC
TRBV7-9	-	-	TRBJ2-7	CASSFGGGGEQYF	TGTGCCAGCAGCTTCGGAGGCGGTGGAGAGCAGTACTTC
TRBV10-3	-	-	TRBJ2-7	CAISESQGRGTYEQYF	TGTGCCATCAGTGAGTCACAGGGCAGGGGAACTTACGAGCAGTACTTC
TRBV15	-	-	TRBJ1-1	CATSYGGTEAFF	TGTGCCACCAGTTACGGGGGCACTGAAGCTTTCTTT
TRBV5-1	TRBD2	-	TRBJ2-1	CASSWASGRGNEQFF	TGCGCCAGCAGCTGGGCTAGCGGGAGGGGTAATGAGCAGTTCTTC
TRBV29-1	-	-	TRBJ1-1	CSVERGSTEAFF	TGCAGCGTTGAAAGAGGTTCCACTGAAGCTTTCTTT
TRBV21-1	-	-	TRBJ1-1	CASSPPYGRTGNTEAFF	TGTGCCAGCAGCCCCCCATACGGGAGGACGGGGAACACTGAAGCTTTCTTT
TRBV27	-	-	TRBJ2-2	CASTNGGQENTGELFF	TGTGCCAGCACCAACGGAGGGCAGGAGAACACCGGGGAGCTGTTTTTT
TRBV6-1	-	-	TRBJ2-5	CASCSRGGQETQYF	TGTGCCAGCTGTTCTCGAGGGGGCCAAGAGACCCAGTACTTC
TRBV30	TRBD2	-	TRBJ2-2	CAGGRAHTGELFF	TGTGCCGGGGGGAGGGCCCACACCGGGGAGCTGTTTTTT
TRBV9	TRBD1	few	TRBJ1-6	CASSERGDRGLESPLHF	TGTGCCAGCAGCGAAAGGGGGGACAGGGGTTTGGAATCACCCCTCCACTTT
TRBV18	-	-	TRBJ1-2	CASSPEGPSGYGYTF	TGTGCCAGCTCGCCGGAGGGACCTTCGGGCTATGGCTACACCTTC
TRBV7-6	-	-	TRBJ2-1	CASSFLTGDNEQFF	TGTGCCAGCAGCTTTTTGACAGGAGACAATGAGCAGTTCTTC
TRBV29-1	-	once	TRBJ2-3	CSVSGTPSSTDTQYF	TGCAGCGTCTCGGGGACACCCAGCAGCACAGATACGCAGTATTTT
TRBV6-1	TRBD2	-	TRBJ2-7	CASRPSGGGYEQYF	TGTGCCAGCAGACCGAGCGGGGGCGGCTACGAGCAGTACTTC
TRBV2	-	-	TRBJ1-2	CASSEGLNYGYTF	TGTGCCAGCAGTGAAGGACTGAACTATGGCTACACCTTC
TRBV2	-	-	TRBJ1-5	CASSSGGGNQPQHF	TGTGCCAGCAGTAGTGGGGGGGGAAATCAGCCCCAGCATTTT
TRBV7-9	TRBD1	-	TRBJ1-1	CASSQDRGDTEAFF	TGTGCCAGCAGCCAGGACAGGGGGGACACTGAAGCTTTCTTT
TRBV19	-	-	TRBJ2-5	CVSSRAEETQYF	TGTGTCAGTAGTAGAGCCGAAGAGACCCAGTACTTC
TRBV5-6	TRBD1	-	TRBJ1-5	CASSLTGGRNQPQHF	TGTGCCAGCAGCTTGACAGGGGGTCGCAATCAGCCCCAGCATTTT
TRBV11-1	-	few	TRBJ1-2	CASSLAGANYGYTF	TGTGCCAGCAGCTTAGCTGGAGCTAACTATGGCTACACCTTC
TRBV7-2	-	-	TRBJ1-5	CASSPDSGGNQPQHF	TGTGCCAGCAGCCCGGACTCAGGGGGCAATCAGCCCCAGCATTTT
TRBV19	-	-	TRBJ2-2	CASSIRRGTNTGELFF	TGTGCCAGTAGTATACGACGGGGGACGAACACCGGGGAGCTGTTTTTT
TRBV28	-	-	TRBJ2-5	CASSLGGRETQYF	TGTGCCAGCAGTTTAGGGGGGAGAGAGACCCAGTACTTC
TRBV7-9	-	once	TRBJ2-1	CASSPGTYKSNEQFF	TGTGCCAGCAGCCCCGGGACTTATAAATCCAATGAGCAGTTCTTC
TRBV27	-	-	TRBJ1-2	CASSFRRVNYSDGYTF	TGTGCCAGCAGTTTTAGGAGGGTAAATTATTCTGATGGCTACACCTTC
TRBV7-2	-	-	TRBJ2-3	CASSFQGRTDTQYF	TGTGCCAGCAGCTTCCAGGGAAGAACAGATACGCAGTATTTT
TRBV19	-	-	TRBJ1-5	CASSSGREIYSNQPQHF	TGTGCCAGTAGTTCCGGACGGGAAATTTATAGCAATCAGCCCCAGCATTTT
TRBV15	-	-	TRBJ2-6	CATSRETGLSGANVLTF	TGTGCCACCAGCAGAGAAACAGGTCTGTCTGGGGCCAACGTCCTGACTTTC
TRBV27	-	-	TRBJ1-5	CASSLDTESNQPQHF	TGTGCCAGCAGTTTAGACACGGAATCCAATCAGCCCCAGCATTTT
TRBV23-1	TRBD1	-	TRBJ1-3	CASSHFGDRCSGNTIYF	TGCGCCAGCAGTCATTTCGGGGACAGGTGCTCTGGAAACACCATATATTTT
TRBV9	TRBD2	-	TRBJ2-1	CASSGRWTSDNEQFF	TGTGCCAGCAGCGGGCGTTGGACTAGCGACAATGAGCAGTTCTTC
TRBV30	-	-	TRBJ2-7	CAYSLSGRSSYEQYF	TGTGCCTACAGCCTGAGCGGTAGGAGCTCCTACGAGCAGTACTTC
TRBV23-1	TRBD1	-	TRBJ1-3	CASSHLRDRGNTIYF	TGCGCCAGCAGTCACCTACGGGACAGAGGAAACACCATATATTTT
TRBV5-1	-	-	TRBJ1-2	CASSLGELQYGYTF	TGCGCCAGCAGCTTGGGAGAACTTCAATATGGCTACACCTTC
TRBV18	TRBD1	-	TRBJ2-6	CASSPRQGVASGANVLTF	TGTGCCAGCTCACCAAGGCAGGGGGTAGCCTCTGGGGCCAACGTCCTGACTTTC
TRBV7-9	-	-	TRBJ1-1	CASSVSGNTEAFF	TGTGCCAGCAGCGTCTCAGGGAACACTGAAGCTTTCTTT
TRBV15	-	-	TRBJ1-1	CATSRGIQGNTEAFF	TGTGCCACCAGCAGAGGTATACAGGGGAACACTGAAGCTTTCTTT
TRBV19	-	-	TRBJ1-4	CASSTPNQKLFF	TGTGCCAGTAGTACCCCCAATCAAAAACTGTTTTTT
TRBV4-1	TRBD1	-	TRBJ1-6	CASSAPGQGMSPLHF	TGCGCCAGCAGCGCTCCGGGACAGGGGATGTCACCCCTCCACTTT